Below are 8 T cell receptor beta chains sequenced from a single sample in a study of blood T cells in healthy people across ages. Alongside a J-beta primer mix, a sample-barcoded 5' primer served in a second PCR lasting roughly 7 to 12 cycles. TCRdb reanalysed the 5' RACE reads using MiXCR and keeps one entry per CDR3 protein. The repertoire holds approximately 1,700,000 distinct CDR3 sequences, with about two fifths as singletons. Input material: blood. Every receptor here comes from a human donor in good health.

CDR3 sequence reads: CASSLEGAAPNTEAFF. CDR3 nucleotide sequence: TGTGCCAGCAGCTTAGAGGGGGCAGCTCCGAACACTGAAGCTTTCTTT. The J gene is TRBJ1-1, the V gene TRBV11-2; possible D gene TRBD1, 6 bases. V shed 0 bases and J shed 1 base, with 12 bases lying between them. This CDR3 is built from 16 residues. Germline CDR1 reads SGHAT; CDR2 reads FQNNGV.

This clonotype has a handful of counts. The V and J genes are TRBV6-2 or TRBV6-3 and TRBJ1-1, with 8 nucleotides matching TRBD1. There are 13 residues in the CDR3. Germline-derived CDR1 and CDR2 are MNHEY and SVGEGT. After removal of 6 bases from V and 7 bases from J, the junction contained 7 bases not matched to a gene. The CDR3 spells CASRYRGEGEAFF. CDR3 bases: TGTGCCAGCAGGTACAGGGGGGAAGGTGAAGCTTTCTTT.

This CDR3 is CASSLDDRGSRGYTF. The CDR3 region has the DNA TGTGCCAGCAGCTTAGATGACAGGGGAAGTAGGGGCTACACCTTC. V and J are TRBV7-2 and TRBJ1-2; 8 bases are a match to TRBD1. Trimming took 1 base from V and 8 from J; bases not matched to a gene: 9. The CDR3 is made up of 15 amino acids. In germline, CDR1 is SGHTA, CDR2 FQGNSA.

This clonotype turned up a few times. The chain is built from TRBV12-5 and TRBJ2-7; TRBD1 agrees at 8 bases. J lost 0 bases, V lost 6 bases, and 13 bases had no gene match. CDR1 and CDR2 from the germline V gene are LGHNT and FRNRAP. This CDR3 is 17 amino acids long. The CDR3 sequence: CASGPPPGTGFSYEQYF. DNA of the CDR3: TGTGCTAGTGGCCCCCCCCCGGGGACAGGATTCTCCTACGAGCAGTACTTC.

This clonotype was counted at least ten times. The chain uses TRBV10-3 and TRBJ2-1, with unresolved D. CDR1 and CDR2 (germline): ENHRY, SYGVKD. This CDR3 has 14 residues. V lost 7 bases and J lost 7, with 17 bases in between. The chain's CDR3 is CAITPATDYNEQFF. The CDR3, as DNA: TGTGCCATCACCCCAGCGACCGATTATAATGAGCAGTTCTTC.

The rearrangement uses TRBV4-1 and TRBJ1-2; D is unclear. Trimming stripped 3 bases from V and 2 bases from J, with 13 bases between. The CDR3 is 15 amino acids. Germline values: CDR1 MGHRA, CDR2 YSYEKL. CDR3 sequence (DNA): TGCGCCAGCAGCCAGCAAGTTAAGACCAACTATGGCTACACCTTC. Encoded protein: CASSQQVKTNYGYTF.

This clonotype was seen at least ten times. Sequence at one end of the junction differs from germline and may be a read error. This chain joins TRBV28 and TRBJ2-7; 7 positions match TRBD2. The CDR3 totals 14 residues. Germline-derived CDR1 and CDR2 are MDHEN and SYDVKM. CDR3 sequence: CASSLGGESYEQYF. The CDR3 DNA is TGCGCCAGCAGCTTGGGGGGGGAGTCCTACGAGCAGTACTTC.

The rearrangement uses TRBV7-2 and TRBJ1-5; the D gene is possibly TRBD1 (6 bases). CDR1 SGHTA and CDR2 FQGNSA come from the germline V gene. The CDR3 spans 15 residues. V shed 0 bases and J shed 6 bases, with 12 bases lying between them. As DNA, the CDR3 is TGTGCCAGCAGCTTAGCTATAGGGGGAACTCAGCCCCAGCATTTT. This sequence encodes CASSLAIGGTQPQHF.